Shown below are 26 T cell receptor beta chains from a single sample sequenced in a study of blood T cell repertoires in COVID-19. Assay used: immunoSEQ multiplex PCR; TCRdb lists only in-frame clones, some missing. Here the sample spans about 250,000 clones, 85% to 90% being singletons. Sequencing was done on a sample of peripheral blood. These receptors were taken from a man under 40 with acute or convalescent COVID-19.

The rearrangement links TRBV19 to TRBJ2-6; tentative D call: TRBD1 (5 bases). Germline V gives CDR1 LNHDA, CDR2 SQIVND (reference sequence). The CDR3 covers 16 residues. V was cut by 5 bases and J by 0 bases, with 11 bases left in between. This chain's CDR3 is CASSGRQNSGANVLTF. The CDR3 coding sequence is TGTGCCAGTAGTGGGCGACAGAACTCTGGGGCCAACGTCCTGACTTTC.

The chain links TRBV28 to TRBJ1-2, with D maybe TRBD1 (6 bases). The CDR3 spans 15 residues. V was shortened by 8 bases and J by 0 bases, with 16 bases between the two germline ends. Per germline, CDR1 MDHEN and CDR2 SYDVKM. The CDR3: CASGETGIANYGYTF. The CDR3 DNA reads as TGTGCCAGCGGCGAGACAGGTATCGCTAACTATGGCTACACCTTC.

The chain has TRBV6-5 and TRBJ1-5, with 7 nucleotides matching TRBD1. Germline V gene data show CDR1 as MNHEY and CDR2 as SVGAGI. V dropped 6 bases and J dropped 2; count of bases not matched to a gene: 7. The CDR3 consists of 15 residues. The CDR3, as DNA: TGTGCCAGCAGCCTTGGACAGGCGGGCAATCAGCCCCAGCATTTT. Its translation is CASSLGQAGNQPQHF.

This clone was seen more than once but under ten times. The chain joins TRBV5-6 to TRBJ1-4; 7 bases align to TRBD1. The CDR3 runs 15 residues. CDR1 is SGHDT and CDR2 is YYEEEE in the germline V gene. V gave up 0 bases and J gave up 7 bases; unmatched junction bases: 6. For the CDR3, the DNA is TGTGCCAGCAGCTTGGCAGGGGGGCCAAGTGAAAAACTGTTTTTT. This gives the protein CASSLAGGPSEKLFF.

The chain uses TRBV28 and TRBJ2-3, with TRBD1 as a possible D gene (5 bases). The V and J ends lost 4 bases and 1 base respectively, with 9 bases between them. Per germline, CDR1 MDHEN and CDR2 SYDVKM. The CDR3 length is 14 residues. The CDR3 region has the DNA TGTGCCAGCAGTTCACAGGTTGGCACAGATACGCAGTATTTT. It specifies CASSSQVGTDTQYF.

V and J are TRBV5-4 and TRBJ2-5; TRBD2 aligns across 12 bases. Germline CDR1 SGHNT, CDR2 YYREEE (reference sequence). The CDR3 spans 14 residues. V lost 4 bases to trimming and J lost 4 bases; unmatched junction nucleotides: 2. The CDR3 is CASSPGLAGETQYF. The CDR3 DNA reads TGTGCCAGCAGCCCGGGACTAGCGGGAGAGACCCAGTACTTC.

The V and J genes are TRBV28 and TRBJ2-1; 7 bases line up with TRBD1. Looked up from germline, CDR1 is MDHEN and CDR2 is SYDVKM. J gave up 8 bases and V 3 bases, and 7 bases lay outside the gene matches. CDR3 length: 14 residues. The CDR3 reads CASSLRYRGYEQFF. DNA for the CDR3: TGTGCCAGCAGTTTGCGGTACAGGGGCTATGAGCAGTTCTTC.

The V and J genes are TRBV6-1 and TRBJ1-4; TRBD1 aligns across 7 bases. J was trimmed by 8 bases and V by 2 bases; bases with no gene match: 14. Germline V gene sequence: CDR1 MNHNS, CDR2 SASEGT. This CDR3 spans 17 amino acids. This CDR3 is CASSERGRGMAGEKLFF. The CDR3 DNA is TGTGCCAGCAGTGAAAGAGGCAGGGGGATGGCGGGGGAAAAACTGTTTTTT.

As to this clone: The junction departs from the called germline gene at one end, perhaps through a read error. CDR3 in amino acids: CASSPGLAGGPFRETQYF. The CDR3 region has the DNA TGTGCTAGCAGCCCCGGACTAGCGGGGGGGCCTTTCAGAGAGACCCAGTACTTC. The chain couples TRBV7-7 to TRBJ2-5, with 15 bases identical to TRBD2. The CDR3 loop spans 18 amino acids. From germline, CDR1 is SSHAT and CDR2 FNYEAQ (reference sequence).

The J gene is TRBJ1-1, the V gene TRBV5-6, with D perhaps matching TRBD1 (5 bases). CDR1 and CDR2 from the germline V gene are SGHDT and YYEEEE. The CDR3 length is 14 residues. Trimming left V 4 bases short and J 1 base short, with 11 bases between. The DNA for the CDR3 is TGTGCCAGCAGCCCGGGACTGCCGAACACTGAAGCTTTCTTT. This sequence encodes CASSPGLPNTEAFF.

The chain combines TRBV14 with TRBJ1-1, with D possibly TRBD1 on 5 matching bases. The ends were cut back, 4 bases at V and 0 bases at J, with 18 bases in the middle. The CDR3 consists of 17 residues. Germline CDR1 SGHDN, CDR2 FVKESK. The CDR3 loop reads CASSLPRSGGMNTEAFF. CDR3 sequence (DNA): TGTGCCAGCAGCCTTCCGCGTTCGGGGGGGATGAACACTGAAGCTTTCTTT.

The chain has TRBV28 and TRBJ1-5; D might be TRBD1 (6 bases). The V and J ends lost 2 bases and 6 bases respectively, with 8 bases between them. The germline CDR1 and CDR2 sequences are MDHEN and SYDVKM. The CDR3 totals 13 residues. The CDR3, as DNA: TGTGCCAGCAGTTTAGGCAGGGGTCAGCCCCAGCATTTT. Amino acids: CASSLGRGQPQHF. Together with reference TRBV28 and TRBJ1-5, the CDR3 gives the full variable domain: DVKVTQSSRYLVKRTGEKVFLECVQDMDHENMFWYRQDPGLGLRLIYFSYDVKMKEKGDIPEGYSVSREKKERFSLILESASTNQTSMYLCASSLGRGQPQHFGDGTRLSIL.

This clone was counted only a few times. The chain carries TRBV27 and TRBJ1-1; D unresolved. V lost 6 bases, J lost 5 bases, and 13 bases lay in between. The CDR3 contains 13 residues. Germline assignment: CDR1 MNHEY and CDR2 SMNVEV (reference sequence). The CDR3 spells CASSVEGRTEAFF. The DNA for the CDR3 is TGTGCCAGCAGCGTGGAGGGCCGGACTGAAGCTTTCTTT.

J is TRBJ1-6 and V is TRBV11-2; 9 nucleotides match TRBD1. V was pared by 0 bases and J by 10 bases, with 4 bases of the junction left unmatched. This CDR3 is built from 15 residues. CDR1 and CDR2 (germline): SGHAT, FQNNGV. The CDR3 DNA is TGTGCCAGCAGCTTAGAAGACAGGGGGGGCTCACCCCTCCACTTT. The encoded protein is CASSLEDRGGSPLHF.

Regarding this clone: Additional DNA sequences in this sample encode the identical CDR3. The chain is built from TRBV9 and TRBJ2-3; 8 nucleotides agree with TRBD2. The CDR3 length is 16 residues. With 0 bases clipped from V and 2 bases from J, the junction kept 5 bases outside the gene matches. The germline V gene encodes CDR1 SGDLS and CDR2 YYNGEE. This CDR3 reads CASSVVGGRNTDTQYF. For the CDR3, the DNA is TGTGCCAGCAGCGTAGTTGGCGGGAGGAACACAGATACGCAGTATTTT. Using reference TRBV9 and TRBJ2-3 for the parts outside the CDR3, the full variable domain is DSGVTQTPKHLITATGQRVTLRCSPRSGDLSVYWYQQSLDQGLQFLIQYYNGEERAKGNILERFSAQQFPDLHSELNLSSLELGDSALYFCASSVVGGRNTDTQYFGPGTRLTVL.

The V and J genes are TRBV5-1 and TRBJ1-3; D is ambiguous. The germline V and J ends were trimmed by 4 bases and 4 bases, with 12 bases remaining between them. From germline, CDR1 is SGHRS and CDR2 YFSETQ. This CDR3 spans 14 amino acids. CDR3 residues: CASSPSAEGNTIYF. In nucleotides, the CDR3 is TGCGCCAGCAGCCCCTCAGCGGAAGGAAACACCATATATTTT.

The chain combines TRBV27 with TRBJ2-7; TRBD2 might be the D (6 bases). Trimming took off 8 bases at V and 4 bases at J, with 21 bases between the two ends. In germline, CDR1 is MNHEY, CDR2 SMNVEV (reference sequence). This CDR3 has 15 amino acids. Here the CDR3 reads CASRRAGTEGYEQYF. The CDR3 DNA is TGTGCCAGCCGTCGAGCCGGGACGGAGGGGTACGAGCAGTACTTC.

This clone has more than one count but fewer than ten. J is TRBJ1-2 and V is TRBV7-9, with D perhaps TRBD1 (5 bases). The CDR3 runs to 12 residues. Trimming shortened V by 5 bases and J by 8 bases, and 12 bases separated the two germline ends. Germline V CDR1 and CDR2: SEHNR, FQNEAQ (reference sequence). As DNA, the CDR3 is TGTGCCAGCAGCCTGGGACTGGAAGGCTACACCTTC. Translated: CASSLGLEGYTF.

The chain has TRBV5-5 and TRBJ2-6; a weak D match, TRBD1 (5 bases). The V gene lost 6 bases and the J gene lost 3 bases, with 13 bases spanning the gap. Germline V CDR1 and CDR2: SGHKS, YYEKEE (reference sequence). This CDR3 has 15 amino acids. For the CDR3, the DNA is TGTGCCAGCAACGAACAGGTCGGTGGGGCCAACGTCCTGACTTTC. The encoded protein is CASNEQVGGANVLTF.

The chain is built from TRBV4-1 and TRBJ2-2, with 10 bases lining up with TRBD2. J lost 3 bases, V lost 5 bases, and 3 bases had no gene match. The CDR3 spans 15 residues. Germline V gene sequence: CDR1 MGHRA, CDR2 YSYEKL. CDR3 bases: TGCGCCAGCAGCGGAGCGGGGGGGCACACCGGGGAGCTGTTTTTT. Translation gives CASSGAGGHTGELFF.

CDR3 DNA sequence: TGTGCCACCAGCAGAGTCGGGTTTGGCTACACCTTC. Residues: CATSRVGFGYTF. The chain links TRBV15 to TRBJ1-2; D uncertain. Germline CDR1 is LNHNV and CDR2 is YYDKDF (reference sequence). Trimming removed 1 base at V and 7 bases at J, with 7 bases between. The CDR3 has 12 amino acids.

The chain uses TRBV19 and TRBJ1-1; 7 nucleotides agree with TRBD1. Germline assignment: CDR1 LNHDA and CDR2 SQIVND (reference sequence). Trimming cost V 4 bases and J 6 bases; bases outside gene matches: 2. The CDR3 contains 12 residues. The CDR3 nucleotides read TGTGCCAGTAGTAGGCAGGGGGCTGAAGCTTTCTTT. Amino acid sequence: CASSRQGAEAFF.

The J gene is TRBJ2-1, the V gene TRBV11-3, with D possibly matching TRBD2 (5 bases). This CDR3 comprises 15 residues. CDR1 is SGHNT and CDR2 is YENEEA in the germline V gene. Deletions cut 5 bases from V and 6 bases from J, with 17 bases between. The CDR3 DNA reads as TGTGCCAGCAGCAAGTCACGGGGAAGTGGCAATGAGCAGTTCTTC. It is translated as CASSKSRGSGNEQFF.

The count of this clone is one. The chain carries TRBV5-1 and TRBJ1-3; the D is unclear. Trimming left V 7 bases short and J 8 bases short, with 16 bases between. This CDR3 comprises 13 residues. Germline CDR1 reads SGHRS; CDR2 reads YFSETQ. CDR3 amino acids: CASGRGNADTIYF. The CDR3 nucleotides read TGCGCCAGCGGCCGAGGTAACGCGGACACCATATATTTT.

The V and J genes are TRBV7-9 and TRBJ2-1, with a possible D match to TRBD1 (6 bases). V was shortened by 6 bases and J by 6 bases, with 9 bases between the two germline ends. This CDR3 contains 12 residues. Germline assignment: CDR1 SEHNR and CDR2 FQNEAQ (reference sequence). DNA of the CDR3: TGTGCCAGCAGGCAAGGGGGCAATGAGCAGTTCTTC. Translating gives CASRQGGNEQFF.

CDR3 coding DNA: TGTGCCAGCACCGCCCGACAGGGCCGCCTCCACTTT. This sequence encodes CASTARQGRLHF. V is TRBV6-5 and J is TRBJ1-6, with 7 positions matching TRBD1. CDR3 size: 12 residues. After removal of 7 bases from V and 15 bases from J, the junction contained 9 bases not matched to a gene. Germline-derived CDR1 and CDR2 are MNHEY and SVGAGI.